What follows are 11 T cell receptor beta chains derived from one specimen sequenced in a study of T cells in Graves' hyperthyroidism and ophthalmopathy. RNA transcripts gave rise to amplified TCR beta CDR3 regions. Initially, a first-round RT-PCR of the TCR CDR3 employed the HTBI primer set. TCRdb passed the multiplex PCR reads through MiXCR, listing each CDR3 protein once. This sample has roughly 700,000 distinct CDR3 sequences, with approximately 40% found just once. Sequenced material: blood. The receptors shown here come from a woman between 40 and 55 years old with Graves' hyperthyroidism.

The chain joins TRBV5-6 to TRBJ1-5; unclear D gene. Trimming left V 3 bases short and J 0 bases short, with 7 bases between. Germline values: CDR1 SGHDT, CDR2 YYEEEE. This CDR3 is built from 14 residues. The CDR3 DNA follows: TGTGCCAGCAGCTCCCCTGATAGCAATCAGCCCCAGCATTTT. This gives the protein CASSSPDSNQPQHF.

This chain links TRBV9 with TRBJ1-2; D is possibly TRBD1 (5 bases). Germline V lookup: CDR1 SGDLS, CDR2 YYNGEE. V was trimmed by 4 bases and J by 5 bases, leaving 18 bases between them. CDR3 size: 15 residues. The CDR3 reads CASSSALDTIYGYTF. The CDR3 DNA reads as TGTGCCAGCAGCTCCGCGTTGGACACAATTTATGGCTACACCTTC.

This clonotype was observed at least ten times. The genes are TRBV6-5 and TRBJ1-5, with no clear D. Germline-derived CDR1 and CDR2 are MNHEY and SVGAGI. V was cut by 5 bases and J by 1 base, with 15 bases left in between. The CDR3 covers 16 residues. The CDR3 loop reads CASSTFEFKSNQPQHF. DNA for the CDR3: TGTGCCAGCAGTACCTTCGAATTTAAAAGCAATCAGCCCCAGCATTTT.

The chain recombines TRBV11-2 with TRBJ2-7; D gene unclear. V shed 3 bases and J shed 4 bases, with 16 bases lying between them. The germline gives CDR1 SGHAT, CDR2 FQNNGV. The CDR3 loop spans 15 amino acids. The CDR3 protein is CASSFGRTFKYEQYF. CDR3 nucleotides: TGTGCCAGCAGCTTCGGACGGACCTTCAAGTACGAGCAGTACTTC.

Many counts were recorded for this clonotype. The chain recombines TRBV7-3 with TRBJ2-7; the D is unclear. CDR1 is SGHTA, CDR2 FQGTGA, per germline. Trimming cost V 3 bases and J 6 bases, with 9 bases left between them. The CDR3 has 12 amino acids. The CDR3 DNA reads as TGTGCCAGCAGCTTTCGCACGGGCGAGCAGTACTTC. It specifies CASSFRTGEQYF.

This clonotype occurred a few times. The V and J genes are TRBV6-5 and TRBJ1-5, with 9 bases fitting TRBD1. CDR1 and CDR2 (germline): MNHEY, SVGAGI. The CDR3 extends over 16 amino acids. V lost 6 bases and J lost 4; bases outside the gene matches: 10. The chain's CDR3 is CASRTYRGHRNQPQHF. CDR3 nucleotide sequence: TGTGCCAGCAGGACATACAGGGGGCACCGGAATCAGCCCCAGCATTTT.

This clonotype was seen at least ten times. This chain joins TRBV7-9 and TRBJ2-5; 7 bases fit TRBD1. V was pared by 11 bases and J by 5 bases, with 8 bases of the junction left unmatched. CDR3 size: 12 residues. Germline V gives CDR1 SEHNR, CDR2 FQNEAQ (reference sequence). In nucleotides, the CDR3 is TGTGCCGGGAGAGGGGGCGCGGAGACCCAGTACTTC. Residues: CAGRGGAETQYF. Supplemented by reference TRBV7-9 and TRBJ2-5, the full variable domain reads DTGVSQNPRHKITKRGQNVTFRCDPISEHNRLYWYRQTLGQGPEFLTYFQNEAQLEKSRLLSDRFSAERPKGSFSTLEIQRTEQGDSAMYLCAGRGGAETQYFGPGTRLLVL.

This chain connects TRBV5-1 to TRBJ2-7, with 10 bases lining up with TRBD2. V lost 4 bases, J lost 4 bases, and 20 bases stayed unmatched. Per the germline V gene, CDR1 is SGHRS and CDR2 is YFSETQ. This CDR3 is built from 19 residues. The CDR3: CASSPNLQGPAGGPYEQYF. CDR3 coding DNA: TGCGCCAGCAGCCCAAATTTGCAGGGTCCAGCGGGAGGGCCTTACGAGCAGTACTTC.

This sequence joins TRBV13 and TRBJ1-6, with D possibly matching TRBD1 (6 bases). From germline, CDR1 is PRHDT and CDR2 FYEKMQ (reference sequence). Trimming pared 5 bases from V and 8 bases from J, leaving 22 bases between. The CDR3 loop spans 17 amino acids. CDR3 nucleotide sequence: TGTGCCAGCAGCGTAGAGGGGACGGGGGGGCTTGATTCACCCCTCCACTTT. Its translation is CASSVEGTGGLDSPLHF.

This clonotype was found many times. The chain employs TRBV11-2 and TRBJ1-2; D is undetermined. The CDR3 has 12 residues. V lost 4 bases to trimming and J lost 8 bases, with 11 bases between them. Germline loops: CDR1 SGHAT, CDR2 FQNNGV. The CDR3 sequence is CASSSLQDGYTF. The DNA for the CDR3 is TGTGCCAGCAGCTCCCTCCAGGACGGCTACACCTTC.

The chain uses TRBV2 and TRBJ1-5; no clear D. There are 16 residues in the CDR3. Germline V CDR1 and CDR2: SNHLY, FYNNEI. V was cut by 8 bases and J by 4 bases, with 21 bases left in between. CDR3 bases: TGTGCCAGCGGCTCACCTATTGGACGGAAAAATCAGCCCCAGCATTTT. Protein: CASGSPIGRKNQPQHF.